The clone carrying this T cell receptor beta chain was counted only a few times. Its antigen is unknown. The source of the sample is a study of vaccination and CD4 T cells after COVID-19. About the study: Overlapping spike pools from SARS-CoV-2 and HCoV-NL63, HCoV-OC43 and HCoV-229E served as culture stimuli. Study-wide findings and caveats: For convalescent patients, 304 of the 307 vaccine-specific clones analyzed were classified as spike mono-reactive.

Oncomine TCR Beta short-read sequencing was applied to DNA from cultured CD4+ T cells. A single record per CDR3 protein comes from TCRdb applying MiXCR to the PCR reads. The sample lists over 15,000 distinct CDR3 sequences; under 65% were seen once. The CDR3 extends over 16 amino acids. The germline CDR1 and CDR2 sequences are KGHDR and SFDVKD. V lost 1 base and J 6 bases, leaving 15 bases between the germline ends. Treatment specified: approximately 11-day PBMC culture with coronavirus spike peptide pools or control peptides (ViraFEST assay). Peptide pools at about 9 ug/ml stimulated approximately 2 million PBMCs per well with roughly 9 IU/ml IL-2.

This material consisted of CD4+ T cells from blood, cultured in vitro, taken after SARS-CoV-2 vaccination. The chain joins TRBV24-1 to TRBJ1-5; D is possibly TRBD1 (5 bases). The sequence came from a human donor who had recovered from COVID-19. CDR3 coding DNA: TGTGCCACCAGTGATTTAACCAAGGAGGGGTGTCAGCCCCAGCATTTT. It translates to CATSDLTKEGCQPQHF.